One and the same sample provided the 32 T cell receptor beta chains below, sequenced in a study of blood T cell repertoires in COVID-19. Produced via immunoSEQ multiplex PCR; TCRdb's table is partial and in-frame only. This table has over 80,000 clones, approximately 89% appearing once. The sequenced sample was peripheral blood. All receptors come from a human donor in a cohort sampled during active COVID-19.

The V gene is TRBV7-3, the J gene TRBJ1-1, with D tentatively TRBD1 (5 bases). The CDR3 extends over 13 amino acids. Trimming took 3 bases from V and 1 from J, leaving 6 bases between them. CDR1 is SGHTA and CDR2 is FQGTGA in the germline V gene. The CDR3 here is CASSFQGNTEAFF. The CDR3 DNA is TGTGCCAGCAGCTTTCAGGGGAACACTGAAGCTTTCTTT. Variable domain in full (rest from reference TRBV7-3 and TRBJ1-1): GAGVSQTPSNKVTEKGKYVELRCDPISGHTALYWYRQSLGQGPEFLIYFQGTGAADDSGLPNDRFFAVRPEGSVSTLKIQRTERGDSAVYLCASSFQGNTEAFFGQGTRLTVV.

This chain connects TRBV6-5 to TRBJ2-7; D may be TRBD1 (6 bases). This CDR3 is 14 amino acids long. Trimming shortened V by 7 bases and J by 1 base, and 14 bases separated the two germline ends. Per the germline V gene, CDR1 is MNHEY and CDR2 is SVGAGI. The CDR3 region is CASKRWDNSYEQYF. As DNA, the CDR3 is TGTGCCAGCAAAAGATGGGACAATTCCTACGAGCAGTACTTC.

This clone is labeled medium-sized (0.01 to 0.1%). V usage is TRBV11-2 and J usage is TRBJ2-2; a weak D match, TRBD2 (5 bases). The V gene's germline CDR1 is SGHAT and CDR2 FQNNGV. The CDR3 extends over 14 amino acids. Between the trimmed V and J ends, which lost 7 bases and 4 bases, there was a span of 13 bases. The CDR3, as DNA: TGTGCCAGCACTCTAACTACTAGCACCGGGGAGCTGTTTTTT. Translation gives CASTLTTSTGELFF. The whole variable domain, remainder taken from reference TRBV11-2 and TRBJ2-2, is EAGVAQSPRYKIIEKRQSVAFWCNPISGHATLYWYQQILGQGPKLLIQFQNNGVVDDSQLPKDRFSAERLKGVDSTLKIQPAKLEDSAVYLCASTLTTSTGELFFGEGSRLTVL.

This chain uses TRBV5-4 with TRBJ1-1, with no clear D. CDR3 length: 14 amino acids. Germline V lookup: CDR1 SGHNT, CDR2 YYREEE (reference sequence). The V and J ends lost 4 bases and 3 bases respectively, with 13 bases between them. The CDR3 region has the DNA TGTGCCAGCAGCGTGGGCGCCGAATACACTGAAGCTTTCTTT. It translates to CASSVGAEYTEAFF.

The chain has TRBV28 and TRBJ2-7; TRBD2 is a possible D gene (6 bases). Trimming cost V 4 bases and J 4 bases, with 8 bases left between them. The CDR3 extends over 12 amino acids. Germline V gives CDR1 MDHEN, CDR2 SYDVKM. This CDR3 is CASSSGLYEQYF. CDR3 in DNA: TGTGCCAGCAGTTCCGGACTATACGAGCAGTACTTC.

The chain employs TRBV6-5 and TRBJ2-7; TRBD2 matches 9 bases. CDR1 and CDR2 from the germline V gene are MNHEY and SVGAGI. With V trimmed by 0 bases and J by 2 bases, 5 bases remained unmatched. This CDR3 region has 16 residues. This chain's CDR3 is CASSYSPLAGPYEQYF. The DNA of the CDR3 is TGTGCCAGCAGTTACTCCCCCCTAGCGGGACCCTACGAGCAGTACTTC.

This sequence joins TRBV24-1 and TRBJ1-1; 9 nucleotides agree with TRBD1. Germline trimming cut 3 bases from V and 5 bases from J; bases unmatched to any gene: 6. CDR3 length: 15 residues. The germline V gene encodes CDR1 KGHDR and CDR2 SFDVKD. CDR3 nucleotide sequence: TGTGCCACCAGTGATGAAGACAGGGGGATGACTGAAGCTTTCTTT. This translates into CATSDEDRGMTEAFF.

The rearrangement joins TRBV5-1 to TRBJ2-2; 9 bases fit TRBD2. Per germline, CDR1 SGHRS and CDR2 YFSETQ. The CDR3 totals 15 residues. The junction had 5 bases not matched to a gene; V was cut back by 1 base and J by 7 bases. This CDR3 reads CASSLRGRDDGELFF. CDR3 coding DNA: TGCGCCAGCAGCTTGCGCGGGAGGGATGACGGGGAGCTGTTTTTT.

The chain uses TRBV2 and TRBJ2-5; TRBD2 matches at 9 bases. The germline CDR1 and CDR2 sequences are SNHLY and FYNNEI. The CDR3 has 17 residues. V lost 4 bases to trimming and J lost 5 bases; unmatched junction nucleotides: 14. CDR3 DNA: TGTGCCAGCAGTGCAGTCAGGCGGGAGGGCCGGCGTGAGACCCAGTACTTC. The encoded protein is CASSAVRREGRRETQYF.

The CDR3 here is CASSPRGNQPQHF. CDR3 sequence (DNA): TGCGCCAGCAGCCCTCGAGGCAATCAGCCCCAGCATTTT. This chain joins TRBV5-1 and TRBJ1-5; D not resolved. This CDR3 comprises 13 residues. Per germline, CDR1 SGHRS and CDR2 YFSETQ. V was pared by 4 bases and J by 2 bases, with 7 bases between. Supplemented by reference TRBV5-1 and TRBJ1-5, the full variable domain reads KAGVTQTPRYLIKTRGQQVTLSCSPISGHRSVSWYQQTPGQGLQFLFEYFSETQRNKGNFPGRFSGRQFSNSRSEMNVSTLELGDSALYLCASSPRGNQPQHFGDGTRLSIL.

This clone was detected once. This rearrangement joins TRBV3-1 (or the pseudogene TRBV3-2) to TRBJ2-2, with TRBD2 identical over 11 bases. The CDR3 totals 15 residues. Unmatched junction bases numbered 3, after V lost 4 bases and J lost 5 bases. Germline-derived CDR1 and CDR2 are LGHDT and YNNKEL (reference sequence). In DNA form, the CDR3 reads TGTGCCAGCAGCCCATGGACTAGCGGGACCGGGGAGCTGTTTTTT. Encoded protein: CASSPWTSGTGELFF.

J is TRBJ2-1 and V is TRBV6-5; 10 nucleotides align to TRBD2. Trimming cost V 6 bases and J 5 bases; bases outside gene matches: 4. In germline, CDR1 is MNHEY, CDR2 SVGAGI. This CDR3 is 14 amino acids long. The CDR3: CASRRAGGNNEQFF. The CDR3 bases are TGTGCCAGCAGGAGAGCGGGAGGGAACAATGAGCAGTTCTTC.

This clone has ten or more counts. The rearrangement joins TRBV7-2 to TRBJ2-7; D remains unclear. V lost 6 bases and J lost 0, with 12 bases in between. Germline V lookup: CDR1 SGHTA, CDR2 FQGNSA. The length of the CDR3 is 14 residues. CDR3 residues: CASSPTSPSYEQYF. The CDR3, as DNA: TGTGCCAGCAGTCCCACTTCACCCTCCTACGAGCAGTACTTC.

CDR3 loop: CASTSRASSYNEQFF. Here the CDR3 DNA reads TGTGCCAGTACCTCCAGGGCTAGCTCCTACAATGAGCAGTTCTTC. The rearrangement joins TRBV19 to TRBJ2-1, with D maybe TRBD1 (5 bases). The CDR3 loop spans 15 amino acids. V was pared by 7 bases and J by 0 bases, with 13 bases between. CDR1 is LNHDA, CDR2 SQIVND, per germline (reference sequence).

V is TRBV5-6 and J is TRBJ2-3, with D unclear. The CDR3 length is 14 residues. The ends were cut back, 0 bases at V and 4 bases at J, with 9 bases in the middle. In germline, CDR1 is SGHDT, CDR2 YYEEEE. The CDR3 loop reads CASSLAGPADTQYF. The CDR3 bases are TGTGCCAGCAGCTTGGCCGGTCCGGCAGATACGCAGTATTTT.

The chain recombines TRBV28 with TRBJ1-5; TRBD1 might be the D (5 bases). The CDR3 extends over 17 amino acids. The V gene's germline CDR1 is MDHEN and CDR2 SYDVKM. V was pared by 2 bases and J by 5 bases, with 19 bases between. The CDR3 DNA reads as TGTGCCAGCAGTTTAAGGGGCAGAGGATTAGGGTATCAGCCCCAGCATTTT. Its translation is CASSLRGRGLGYQPQHF.

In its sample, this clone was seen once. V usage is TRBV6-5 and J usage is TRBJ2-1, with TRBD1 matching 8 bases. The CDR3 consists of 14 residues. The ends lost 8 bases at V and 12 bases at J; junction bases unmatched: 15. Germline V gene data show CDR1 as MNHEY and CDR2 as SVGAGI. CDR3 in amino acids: CASFIRGTGGRQFF. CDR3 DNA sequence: TGTGCCAGCTTTATCCGCGGGACAGGAGGGCGGCAGTTCTTC.

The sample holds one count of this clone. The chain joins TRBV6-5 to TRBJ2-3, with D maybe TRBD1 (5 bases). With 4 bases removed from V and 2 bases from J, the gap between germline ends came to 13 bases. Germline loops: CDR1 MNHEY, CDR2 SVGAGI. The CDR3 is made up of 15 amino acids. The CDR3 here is CASSLGAPFTDTQYF. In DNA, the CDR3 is TGTGCCAGCAGTTTAGGGGCACCTTTCACAGATACGCAGTATTTT.

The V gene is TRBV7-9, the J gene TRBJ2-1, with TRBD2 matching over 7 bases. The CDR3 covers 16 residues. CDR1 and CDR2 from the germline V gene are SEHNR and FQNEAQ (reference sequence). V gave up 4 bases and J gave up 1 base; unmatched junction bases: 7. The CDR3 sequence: CASSYPGLGSYNEQFF. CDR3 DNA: TGTGCCAGCAGCTACCCCGGACTAGGATCCTACAATGAGCAGTTCTTC.

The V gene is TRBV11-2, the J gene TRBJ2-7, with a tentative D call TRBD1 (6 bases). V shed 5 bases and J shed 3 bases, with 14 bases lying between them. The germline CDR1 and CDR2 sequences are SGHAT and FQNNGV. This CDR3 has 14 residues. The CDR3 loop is CASSVGRDIYEQYF. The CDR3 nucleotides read TGTGCCAGCAGCGTGGGCCGGGACATCTACGAGCAGTACTTC. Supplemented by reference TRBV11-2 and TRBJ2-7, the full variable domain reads EAGVAQSPRYKIIEKRQSVAFWCNPISGHATLYWYQQILGQGPKLLIQFQNNGVVDDSQLPKDRFSAERLKGVDSTLKIQPAKLEDSAVYLCASSVGRDIYEQYFGPGTRLTVT.

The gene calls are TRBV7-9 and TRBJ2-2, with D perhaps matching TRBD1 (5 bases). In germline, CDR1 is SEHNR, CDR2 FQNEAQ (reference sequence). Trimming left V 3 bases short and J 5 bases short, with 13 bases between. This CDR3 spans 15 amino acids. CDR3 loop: CASSLGSGKTGELFF. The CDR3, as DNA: TGTGCCAGCAGCTTGGGCTCAGGGAAAACCGGGGAGCTGTTTTTT.

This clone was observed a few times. The CDR3: CAIKAAAQGNTEAFF. CDR3 nucleotides: TGTGCCATCAAAGCGGCGGCACAAGGGAACACTGAAGCTTTCTTT. This chain links TRBV10-3 with TRBJ1-1; D not certain. Germline lookup yields CDR1 ENHRY and CDR2 SYGVKD. Trimming left V 7 bases short and J 1 base short, with 16 bases between. The CDR3 has 15 amino acids.

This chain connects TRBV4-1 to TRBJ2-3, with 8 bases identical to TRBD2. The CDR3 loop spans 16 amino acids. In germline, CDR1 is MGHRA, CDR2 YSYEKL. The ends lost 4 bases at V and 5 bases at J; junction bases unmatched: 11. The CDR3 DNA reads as TGCGCCAGCAGCCCACAGGAGCGGGAGCTTGTAGATACGCAGTATTTT. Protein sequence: CASSPQERELVDTQYF.

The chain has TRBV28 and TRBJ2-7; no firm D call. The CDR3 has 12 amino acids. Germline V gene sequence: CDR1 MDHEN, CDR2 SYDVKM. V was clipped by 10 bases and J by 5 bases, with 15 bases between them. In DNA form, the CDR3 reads TGTGCCACCGTTGGGCCTCGCCACGAGCAGTACTTC. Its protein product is CATVGPRHEQYF.

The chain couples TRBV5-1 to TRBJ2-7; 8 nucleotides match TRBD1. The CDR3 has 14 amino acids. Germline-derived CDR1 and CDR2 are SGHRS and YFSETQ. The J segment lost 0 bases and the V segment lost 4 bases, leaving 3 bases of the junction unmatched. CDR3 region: CASSKGQVSYEQYF. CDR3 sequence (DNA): TGCGCCAGCAGCAAGGGACAGGTCTCCTACGAGCAGTACTTC.

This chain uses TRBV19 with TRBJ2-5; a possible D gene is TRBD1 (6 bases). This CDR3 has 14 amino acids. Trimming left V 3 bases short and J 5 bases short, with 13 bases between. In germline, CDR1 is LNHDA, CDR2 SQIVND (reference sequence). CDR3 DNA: TGTGCCAGTAGTATTTCCCAGGGGACGGAGACCCAGTACTTC. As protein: CASSISQGTETQYF. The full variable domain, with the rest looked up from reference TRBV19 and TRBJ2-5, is DGGITQSPKYLFRKEGQNVTLSCEQNLNHDAMYWYRQDPGQGLRLIYYSQIVNDFQKGDIAEGYSVSREKKESFPLTVTSAQKNPTAFYLCASSISQGTETQYFGPGTRLLVL.

CDR3 in DNA: TGTGCCAGCAGCCCACAGGGGGCGCGAGATACGCAGTATTTT. This gives the protein CASSPQGARDTQYF. The chain carries TRBV7-3 and TRBJ2-3, with 9 bases lining up with TRBD1. CDR3 size: 14 residues. Trimming removed 5 bases from V and 5 bases from J; junction bases left unmatched: 5. Germline CDR1 is SGHTA and CDR2 is FQGTGA.

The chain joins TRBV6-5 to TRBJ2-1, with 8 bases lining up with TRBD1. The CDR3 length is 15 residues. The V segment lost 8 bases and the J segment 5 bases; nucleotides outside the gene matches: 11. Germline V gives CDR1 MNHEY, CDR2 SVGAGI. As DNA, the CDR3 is TGTGCCAGCTGGACAGGGTCACAACCTAACAATGAGCAGTTCTTC. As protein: CASWTGSQPNNEQFF.

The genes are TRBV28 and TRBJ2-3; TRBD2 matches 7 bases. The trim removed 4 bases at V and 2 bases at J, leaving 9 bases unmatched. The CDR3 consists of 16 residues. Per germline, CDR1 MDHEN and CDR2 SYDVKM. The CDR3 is CASSSSSGIYTDTQYF. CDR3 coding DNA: TGTGCCAGCAGTTCCTCTAGCGGAATTTACACAGATACGCAGTATTTT.

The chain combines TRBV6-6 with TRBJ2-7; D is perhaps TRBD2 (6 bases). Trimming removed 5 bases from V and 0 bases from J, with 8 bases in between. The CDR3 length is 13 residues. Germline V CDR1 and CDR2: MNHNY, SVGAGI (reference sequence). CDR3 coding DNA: TGTGCCAGCAGTCCCGGGAGCTCCTACGAGCAGTACTTC. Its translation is CASSPGSSYEQYF.

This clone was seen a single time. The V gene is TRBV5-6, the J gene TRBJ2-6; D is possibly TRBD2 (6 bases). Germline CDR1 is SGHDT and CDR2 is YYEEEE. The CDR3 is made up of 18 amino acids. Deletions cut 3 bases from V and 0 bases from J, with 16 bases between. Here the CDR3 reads CASSSVLSGGSGANVLTF. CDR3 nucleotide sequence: TGTGCCAGCAGCTCGGTACTTTCCGGGGGCTCTGGGGCCAACGTCCTGACTTTC.

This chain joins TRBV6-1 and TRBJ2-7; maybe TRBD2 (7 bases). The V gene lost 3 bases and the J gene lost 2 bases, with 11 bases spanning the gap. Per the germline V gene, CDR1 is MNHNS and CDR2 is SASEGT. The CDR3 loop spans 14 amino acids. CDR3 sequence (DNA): TGTGCCAGCAGTGATCGGGGGGCGACCTACGAGCAGTACTTC. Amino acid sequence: CASSDRGATYEQYF.